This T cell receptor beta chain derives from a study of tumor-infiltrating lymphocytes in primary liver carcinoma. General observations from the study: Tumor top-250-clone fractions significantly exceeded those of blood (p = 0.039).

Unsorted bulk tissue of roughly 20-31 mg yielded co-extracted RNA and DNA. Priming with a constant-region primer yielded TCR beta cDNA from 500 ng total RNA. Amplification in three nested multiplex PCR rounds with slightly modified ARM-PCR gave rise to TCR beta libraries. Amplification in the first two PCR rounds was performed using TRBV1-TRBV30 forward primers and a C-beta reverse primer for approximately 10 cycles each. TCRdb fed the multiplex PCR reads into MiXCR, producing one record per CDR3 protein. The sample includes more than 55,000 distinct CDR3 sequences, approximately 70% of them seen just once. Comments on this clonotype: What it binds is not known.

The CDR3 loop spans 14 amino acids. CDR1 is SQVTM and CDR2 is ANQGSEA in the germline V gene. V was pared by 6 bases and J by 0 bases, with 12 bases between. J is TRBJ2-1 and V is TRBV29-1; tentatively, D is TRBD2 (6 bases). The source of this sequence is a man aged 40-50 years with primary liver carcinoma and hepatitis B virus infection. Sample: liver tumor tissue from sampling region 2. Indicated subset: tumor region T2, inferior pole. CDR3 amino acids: CSVGTPSSYNEQFF. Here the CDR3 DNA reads TGCAGCGTCGGGACTCCGAGCTCCTACAATGAGCAGTTCTTC.